This entry features one T cell receptor beta chain sequence. Its antigen is not known. Here immunoSEQ multiplex PCR was the method, and the copy in TCRdb shows in-frame clones only, minus some. The profile shows some 110,000 clones, 90% to 95% of them singletons. These data originate in a study of T cell repertoires and HLA-DP antigens. Study information: Alloreactive CD4+ T cells targeted HLA-DP on transduced HeLa. The study's findings and limits: Total CD4+ responders were stimulated by HeLa antigen-presenting cells.

The TCR sequence derives from a woman younger than 30 in good health and CMV-seronegative. Sequenced input: CD4+ T cells from PBMCs.

CDR3 DNA sequence: TGTGCCTGGAGTGTCCAGGGAGGCCATGGGTCCTACGAGCAGTACTTC. Its protein product is CAWSVQGGHGSYEQYF. J is TRBJ2-7 and V is TRBV30; the D gene is possibly TRBD2 (6 bases). Trimming removed 0 bases at V and 1 base at J, with 16 bases between. Germline CDR1 reads GTSNPN; CDR2 reads SVGIG (reference sequence). CDR3 length: 16 residues.